This record looks at one T cell receptor beta chain sequence and its context. This sample is part of a study of shared clonotypes between healthy human individuals. After removal of 5 bases from V and 5 bases from J, the junction contained 8 bases not matched to a gene. This CDR3 spans 15 amino acids. Per the germline V gene, CDR1 is SGHNT and CDR2 is YENEEA. For every subset, genomic DNA was evenly distributed across several immunoSEQ plates. Measured with immunoSEQ multiplex PCR; TCRdb has only the in-frame clones, and not every one. Of over a million clones in the sample, 78% were seen once. The sample consisted of memory CD4+ T cells from PBMCs. Subset reported: CD45RA-negative fraction. The chain links TRBV11-3 to TRBJ2-5; TRBD2 agrees at 10 bases. The origin of this receptor is a man aged 18 to 29 in good health. Some clones in this sample may be carry-over from other donors' samples. The chain's CDR3 is CASSQSGRDKETQYF. In DNA form, the CDR3 reads TGTGCCAGCAGCCAAAGCGGGAGGGATAAGGAGACCCAGTACTTC.